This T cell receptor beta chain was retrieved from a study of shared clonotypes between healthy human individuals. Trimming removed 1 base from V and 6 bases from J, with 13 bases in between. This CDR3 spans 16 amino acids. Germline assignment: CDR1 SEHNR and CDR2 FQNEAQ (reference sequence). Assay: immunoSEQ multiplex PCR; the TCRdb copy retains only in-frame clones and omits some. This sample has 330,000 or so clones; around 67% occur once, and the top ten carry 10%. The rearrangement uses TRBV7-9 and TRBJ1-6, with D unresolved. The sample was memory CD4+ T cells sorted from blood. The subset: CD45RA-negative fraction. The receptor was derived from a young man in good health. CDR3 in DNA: TGTGCCAGCAGCTTAGACCACACCGGGCCTAATTCACCCCTCCACTTT. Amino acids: CASSLDHTGPNSPLHF.